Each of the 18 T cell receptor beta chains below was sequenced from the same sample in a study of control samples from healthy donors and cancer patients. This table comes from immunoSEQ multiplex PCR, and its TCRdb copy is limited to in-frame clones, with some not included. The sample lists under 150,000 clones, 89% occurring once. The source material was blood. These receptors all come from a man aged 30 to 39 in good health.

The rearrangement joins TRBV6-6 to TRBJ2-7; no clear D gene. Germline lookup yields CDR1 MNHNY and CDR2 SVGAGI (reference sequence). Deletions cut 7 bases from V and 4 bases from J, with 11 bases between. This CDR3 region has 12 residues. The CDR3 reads CASKTPSYEQYF. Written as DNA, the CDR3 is TGTGCCAGCAAAACCCCCTCTTACGAGCAGTACTTC.

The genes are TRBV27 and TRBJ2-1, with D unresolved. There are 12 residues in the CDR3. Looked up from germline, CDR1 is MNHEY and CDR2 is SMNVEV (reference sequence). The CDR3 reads CVPRIALNEQFF. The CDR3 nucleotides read TGTGTCCCGCGGATAGCCTTAAATGAGCAGTTCTTC.

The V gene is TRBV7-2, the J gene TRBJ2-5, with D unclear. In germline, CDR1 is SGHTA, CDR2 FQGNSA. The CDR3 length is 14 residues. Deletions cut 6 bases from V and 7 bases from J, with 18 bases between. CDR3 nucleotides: TGTGCCAGCAGGCCCCTCCGAGGATCTCGGACCCAGTACTTC. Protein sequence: CASRPLRGSRTQYF. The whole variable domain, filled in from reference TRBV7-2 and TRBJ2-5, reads GAGVSQSPSNKVTEKGKDVELRCDPISGHTALYWYRQSLGQGLEFLIYFQGNSAPDKSGLPSDRFSAERTGGSVSTLTIQRTQQEDSAVYLCASRPLRGSRTQYFGPGTRLLVL.

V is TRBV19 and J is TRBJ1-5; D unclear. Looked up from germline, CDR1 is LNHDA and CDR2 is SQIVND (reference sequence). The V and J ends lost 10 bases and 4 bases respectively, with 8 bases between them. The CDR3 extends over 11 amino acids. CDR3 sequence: CATQSNQPQHF. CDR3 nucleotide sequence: TGTGCCACACAGTCAAATCAGCCCCAGCATTTT.

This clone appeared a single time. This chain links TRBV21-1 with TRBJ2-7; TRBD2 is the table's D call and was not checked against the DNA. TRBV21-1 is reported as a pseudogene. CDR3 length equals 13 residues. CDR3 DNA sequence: TGTGCCAGCAGCAAAGACCCCGGGGCGGGGTGGTACTTC. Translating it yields CASSKDPGAGWYF.

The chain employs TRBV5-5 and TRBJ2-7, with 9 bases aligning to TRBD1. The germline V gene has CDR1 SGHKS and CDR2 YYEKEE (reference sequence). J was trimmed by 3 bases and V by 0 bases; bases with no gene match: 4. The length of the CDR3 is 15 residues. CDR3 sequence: CASSLEGTGFYEQYF. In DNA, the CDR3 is TGTGCCAGCAGCTTGGAGGGGACAGGGTTCTACGAGCAGTACTTC.

In DNA, the CDR3 is TGTGCCAGCAGTTACTCCCGGGACCAGGCAGCTTTCTTT. Translation gives CASSYSRDQAAFF. This sequence joins TRBV2 and TRBJ1-1, with D perhaps matching TRBD1 (5 bases). Germline V gene lookup returns CDR1 SNHLY and CDR2 FYNNEI. The ends were cut back, 5 bases at V and 10 bases at J, with 17 bases in the middle. The CDR3 runs to 13 residues.

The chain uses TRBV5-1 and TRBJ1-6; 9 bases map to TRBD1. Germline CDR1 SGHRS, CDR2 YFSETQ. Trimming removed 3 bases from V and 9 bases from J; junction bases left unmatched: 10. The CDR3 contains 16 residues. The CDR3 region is CASSSTGGQGGSPLHF. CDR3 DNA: TGCGCCAGCAGCTCGACCGGGGGACAGGGCGGTTCACCCCTCCACTTT.

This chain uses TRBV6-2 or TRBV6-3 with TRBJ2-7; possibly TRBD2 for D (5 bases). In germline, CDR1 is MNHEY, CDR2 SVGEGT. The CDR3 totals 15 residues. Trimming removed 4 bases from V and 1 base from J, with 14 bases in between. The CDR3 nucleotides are TGTGCCAGCAGTTCCCCTAGCAGTCTTTCCTACGAGCAGTACTTC. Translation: CASSSPSSLSYEQYF.

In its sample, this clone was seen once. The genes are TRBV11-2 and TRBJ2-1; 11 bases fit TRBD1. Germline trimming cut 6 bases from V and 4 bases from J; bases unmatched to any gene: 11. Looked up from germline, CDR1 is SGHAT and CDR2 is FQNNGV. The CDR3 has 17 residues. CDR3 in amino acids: CASRPGQGVLLYNEQFF. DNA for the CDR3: TGTGCCAGCAGACCGGGACAGGGGGTGCTCCTATACAATGAGCAGTTCTTC.

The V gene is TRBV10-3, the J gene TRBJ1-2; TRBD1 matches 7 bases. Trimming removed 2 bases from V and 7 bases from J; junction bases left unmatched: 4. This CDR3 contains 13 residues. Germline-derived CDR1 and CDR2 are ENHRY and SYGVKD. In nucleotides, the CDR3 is TGTGCCATCAGTGAGGACAGGGTGAGTGGCTACACCTTC. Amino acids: CAISEDRVSGYTF.

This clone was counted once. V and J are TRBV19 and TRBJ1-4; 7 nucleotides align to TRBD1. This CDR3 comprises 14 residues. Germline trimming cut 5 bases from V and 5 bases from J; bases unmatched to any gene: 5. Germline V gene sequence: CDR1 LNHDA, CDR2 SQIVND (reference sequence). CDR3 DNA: TGTGCCAGTAGTTCGGGACAGCTGAATGAAAAACTGTTTTTT. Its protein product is CASSSGQLNEKLFF.

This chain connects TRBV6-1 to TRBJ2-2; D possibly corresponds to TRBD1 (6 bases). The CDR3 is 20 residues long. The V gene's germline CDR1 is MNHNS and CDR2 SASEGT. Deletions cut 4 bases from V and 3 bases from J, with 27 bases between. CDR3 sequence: CASSGLPGQDVSGHTGELFF. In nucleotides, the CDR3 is TGTGCCAGCAGTGGGCTACCGGGACAAGATGTCTCGGGTCACACCGGGGAGCTGTTTTTT.

CDR3 coding DNA: TGTGCCAGCAGTCCGACAGGGTTTAATGTTGGGGCCAACGTCCTGACTTTC. Its protein is CASSPTGFNVGANVLTF. The rearrangement joins TRBV28 to TRBJ2-6, with 7 bases that match TRBD1. Unmatched junction bases numbered 10, after V lost 5 bases and J lost 3 bases. Germline V gene data show CDR1 as MDHEN and CDR2 as SYDVKM. CDR3 length: 17 residues.

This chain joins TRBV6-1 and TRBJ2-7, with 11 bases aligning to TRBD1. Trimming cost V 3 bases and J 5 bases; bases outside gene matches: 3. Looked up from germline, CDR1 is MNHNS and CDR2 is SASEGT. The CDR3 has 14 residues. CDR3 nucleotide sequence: TGTGCCAGCAGTGATGGACAGGGGGCCGACGAGCAGTACTTC. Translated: CASSDGQGADEQYF.

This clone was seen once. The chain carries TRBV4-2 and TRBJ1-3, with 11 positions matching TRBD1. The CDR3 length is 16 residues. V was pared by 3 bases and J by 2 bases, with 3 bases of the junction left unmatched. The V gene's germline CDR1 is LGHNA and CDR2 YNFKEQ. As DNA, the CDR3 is TGTGCCAGCAGCCACGAGGGACAGGGGGCTGGAAACACCATATATTTT. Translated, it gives CASSHEGQGAGNTIYF.

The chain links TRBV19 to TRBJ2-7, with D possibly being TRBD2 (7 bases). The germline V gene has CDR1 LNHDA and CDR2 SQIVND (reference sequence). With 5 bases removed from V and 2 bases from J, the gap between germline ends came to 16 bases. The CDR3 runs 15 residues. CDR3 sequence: CASSSGGAGAYEQYF. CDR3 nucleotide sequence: TGTGCCAGTAGTTCTGGGGGGGCAGGAGCCTACGAGCAGTACTTC.

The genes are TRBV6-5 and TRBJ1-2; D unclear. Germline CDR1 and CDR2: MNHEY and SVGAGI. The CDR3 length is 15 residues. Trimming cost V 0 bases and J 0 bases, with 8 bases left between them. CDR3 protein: CASSYSGDSNYGYTF. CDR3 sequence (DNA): TGTGCCAGCAGTTACTCCGGGGATTCTAACTATGGCTACACCTTC.